This T cell receptor beta chain was observed in a study of blood T cell repertoires in COVID-19. Study summary: COVID-19 samples collected from the United States, Italy and Spain covered acute and convalescent phases. Sources were T cells, B-cell-depleted T cells, or PBMCs; the material itself was cDNA or gDNA.

Per the original methods: Amplification with reference gene primers provided the estimates of nucleated cell counts. Assay: immunoSEQ multiplex PCR; the TCRdb copy retains only in-frame clones and omits some. D and trimming come from the DNA, and the V and J calls and clone size come from that table. The table has 80,000 to 90,000 clones, roughly 84% seen once; the top ten hold about 14%. Losses at the gene ends were 0 bases for V and 5 bases for J; bases not matched to a gene: 1. The length of the CDR3 is 15 residues. The germline V gene encodes CDR1 MNHEY and CDR2 SVGAGI. The sequencing sample was made of peripheral blood. The chain combines TRBV6-5 with TRBJ2-2; TRBD1 aligns across 9 bases. The clonotype comes from a woman between 70 and 85 years old with acute or convalescent COVID-19. CDR3 coding DNA: TGTGCCAGCAGTTACTCAGGGACAGGGACCGGGGAGCTGTTTTTT. This encodes CASSYSGTGTGELFF.